The clone carrying this T cell receptor beta chain has just a few counts. Its antigen is not identified. The source of the sample is a study of T cells after yellow fever vaccination. The CDR3 totals 12 residues. Germline V gives CDR1 LNHDA, CDR2 SQIVND (reference sequence). Trimming took off 7 bases at V and 4 bases at J, with 10 bases between the two ends. Each CDR3 protein gets one entry after TCRdb re-called the 5' RACE reads with MiXCR. The sample shows approximately 160,000 distinct CDR3 sequences, about a tenth of them seen only once. Study-wide points: CD4 and CD8 compartments shared a small share of clonotypes.

Sequencing used CD8+ T cells sorted from PBMCs, obtained 45 days after the yellow fever booster vaccination. The source of this sequence is a young man who received the YFV17D yellow fever vaccine. V and J are TRBV19 and TRBJ1-1, with D possibly TRBD1 on 5 matching bases. This CDR3 reads CASIQGATEAFF. The CDR3 DNA reads as TGTGCCAGTATCCAAGGGGCCACTGAAGCTTTCTTT.